Listed below are T cell receptor beta chains from one sample, sequenced in a study of blood T cell repertoires in COVID-19. Profiling relied on immunoSEQ multiplex PCR, and the TCRdb table lists in-frame clones only, not all of them. The table records approximately 160,000 clones, over 90% of them present only once. The sequencing input was peripheral blood. These receptors all stem from a woman in her fifties or sixties with COVID-19, enrolled during active disease. Both conserved end residues are part of each CDR3. The D gene is left open where the match is weak. Clone size is not always given. Where it is, it says once, few, many or a class for expanded clones.

length	D	J	V	size	DNA	CDR3
13	.	TRBJ2-5	TRBV3-1/TRBV3-2	.	TGTGCCAGCAGCCCCCAGGCCCGAGAGACCCAGTACTTC	CASSPQARETQYF
16	TRBD2	TRBJ2-1	TRBV6-2/TRBV6-3	.	TGTGCCAGCAGTTACCAGGGACTAGCAGGATACAATGAGCAGTTCTTC	CASSYQGLAGYNEQFF
15	TRBD1	TRBJ1-6	TRBV2	.	TGTGCCAGCAGTGAGGCGACAGGGATAAGTTCACCCCTCCACTTT	CASSEATGISSPLHF
14	.	TRBJ2-1	TRBV7-8	.	TGTGCCAGCAGCCAACGGACAGCCGACAATGAGCAGTTCTTC	CASSQRTADNEQFF
15	.	TRBJ2-5	TRBV27	.	TGTGCCAGCAGTTTGGGTGCAGGGGCTTGGGAGACCCAGTACTTC	CASSLGAGAWETQYF
14	TRBD1	TRBJ1-2	TRBV6-5	.	TGTGCCAGCAGTTACGGGGACAGGGTCTATGGCTACACCTTC	CASSYGDRVYGYTF
14	TRBD1	TRBJ1-1	TRBV7-8	.	TGTGCCAGCAGCCCTGGGACAGGGTTCACTGAAGCTTTCTTT	CASSPGTGFTEAFF
11	.	TRBJ1-1	TRBV2	.	TGTGCCAGCCGACTTAACACTGAAGCTTTCTTT	CASRLNTEAFF
15	.	TRBJ2-5	TRBV4-1	.	TGCGCCAGCAGCCAAGAATCAGGGCCCCAAGAGACCCAGTACTTC	CASSQESGPQETQYF
14	.	TRBJ2-4	TRBV6-6	.	TGTGCCAGCAGTCCGACTAGAAGGTTCGGCATTCAGTACTTC	CASSPTRRFGIQYF
16	.	TRBJ2-1	TRBV9	.	TGTGCCAGCAGCGTAGCACCGACGGGACATTACAATGAGCAGTTCTTC	CASSVAPTGHYNEQFF
13	TRBD1	TRBJ2-5	TRBV6-5	.	TGTGCCAGCAGCCGGGACAGAAAAGAGACCCAGTACTTC	CASSRDRKETQYF
16	.	TRBJ2-2	TRBV5-4	.	TGTGCCAGCAGCTTGGGGGGGACACCGAACACCGGGGAGCTGTTTTTT	CASSLGGTPNTGELFF
15	.	TRBJ2-3	TRBV11-3	.	TGTGCCAGCAGCTTCGGGGTAGCTAGCACAGATACGCAGTATTTT	CASSFGVASTDTQYF
14	.	TRBJ1-2	TRBV5-1	few	TGCGCCAGCAGCCTAACATCGAGGGATTATGGCTACACCTTC	CASSLTSRDYGYTF
15	.	TRBJ2-7	TRBV19	.	TGTGCCAGTAGTATAAGCCTCTCAGGGGCCTACGAGCAGTACTTC	CASSISLSGAYEQYF
14	TRBD1	TRBJ1-1	TRBV7-6	.	TGTGCCAGCAGCTTTGCTGACAGGGTGGCTGAAGCTTTCTTT	CASSFADRVAEAFF
15	TRBD1	TRBJ1-4	TRBV5-1	.	TGCGCCAGCAGCTGGGGGACAGGAGGAGAAGAAAAACTGTTTTTT	CASSWGTGGEEKLFF
15	.	TRBJ2-2	TRBV3-1/TRBV3-2	.	TGTGCCAGCAGCCAAGGCTCGGGTATCACCGGGGAGCTGTTTTTT	CASSQGSGITGELFF
15	.	TRBJ1-5	TRBV2	.	TGTGCCAGCAGTGGGGAGGGGACACGTTACCAGCCCCAGCATTTT	CASSGEGTRYQPQHF
15	TRBD2	TRBJ2-7	TRBV6-2/TRBV6-3	.	TGTGCCAGCAGTCTACGACTAGCGGGGGGCTACGAGCAGTACTTC	CASSLRLAGGYEQYF
17	.	TRBJ1-4	TRBV5-4	.	TGTGCCAGCAGCTCACGTGGGGCATACGCAACTAATGAAAAACTGTTTTTT	CASSSRGAYATNEKLFF
13	.	TRBJ1-2	TRBV7-2	.	TGTGCCAGCAGTTCGAGCACAGGGAACGGCTACACCTTC	CASSSSTGNGYTF
13	TRBD1	TRBJ1-2	TRBV6-5	.	TGTGCCAGCAGTTTGGACAGGGGAGGTGGCTACACCTTC	CASSLDRGGGYTF
15	TRBD2	TRBJ2-1	TRBV18	.	TGTGCCAGCTCACCGGGGGCGGGAGGGGACAATGAGCAGTTCTTC	CASSPGAGGDNEQFF
17	.	TRBJ2-7	TRBV5-4	.	TGTGCCAGCAGCGCCGGGGTCGGGGTCCTTGACTCCTACGAGCAGTACTTC	CASSAGVGVLDSYEQYF
15	TRBD1	TRBJ2-2	TRBV7-7	.	TGTGCTAGCAGCCAAGGGACAGGGCGAGCCGGGGAGCTGTTTTTT	CASSQGTGRAGELFF
15	TRBD1	TRBJ1-5	TRBV7-3	.	TGTGCCAGCAGCTCGGCGTCCCAGGGGGAACAGCCCCAGCATTTT	CASSSASQGEQPQHF
18	.	TRBJ1-4	TRBV4-2	.	TGTGCCAGCAGCCAAGATTCAGGACAGAAAACAACTAATGAAAAACTGTTTTTT	CASSQDSGQKTTNEKLFF
16	TRBD2	TRBJ2-3	TRBV4-2	.	TGTGCCAGCAGCCAAGGGGGAGGGTTGGGCACAGATACGCAGTATTTT	CASSQGGGLGTDTQYF
15	TRBD1	TRBJ1-6	TRBV6-6	.	TGTGCCAGCAGCTCCGAAGACAGGGGTGAGTCACCCCTCCACTTT	CASSSEDRGESPLHF
14	.	TRBJ1-2	TRBV15	.	TGTGCCACCAGCCCCTCGGGTACTAACTATGGCTACACCTTC	CATSPSGTNYGYTF
15	TRBD1	TRBJ2-1	TRBV6-1	.	TGTGCCAGCAGTGAAGGGGACAGATACTACAATGAGCAGTTCTTC	CASSEGDRYYNEQFF
15	.	TRBJ1-5	TRBV6-2/TRBV6-3	.	TGTGCCAGCAGTTACGCGGCAGCCAGCAATCAGCCCCAGCATTTT	CASSYAAASNQPQHF
14	TRBD1	TRBJ2-7	TRBV6-5	.	TGTGCCAGCAGCTACCGGGACAGCACCTACGAGCAGTACTTC	CASSYRDSTYEQYF
12	.	TRBJ2-7	TRBV11-3	.	TGTGCCAGCAGCTTAGATGGGCAAGAGCAGTACTTC	CASSLDGQEQYF
15	TRBD2	TRBJ2-3	TRBV5-1	.	TGCGCCAGCAGCTTCCAGCGGGGGGGAACAGATACGCAGTATTTT	CASSFQRGGTDTQYF
14	.	TRBJ1-2	TRBV5-4	.	TGTGCCAGCAGGCGATCGGGGATTAACTATGGCTACACCTTC	CASRRSGINYGYTF
12	.	TRBJ1-1	TRBV6-5	.	TGTGCCAGCTCCACAGGCAACACTGAAGCTTTCTTT	CASSTGNTEAFF
15	.	TRBJ2-2	TRBV19	few	TGTGCCAGTAATCCGGCGGGGACCCAAACCGGGGAGCTGTTTTTT	CASNPAGTQTGELFF
15	.	TRBJ1-1	TRBV18	.	TGTGCCAGCTCACCAACTACGAATCCGAACACTGAAGCTTTCTTT	CASSPTTNPNTEAFF
14	.	TRBJ1-1	TRBV6-6	.	TGTGCCAGCAGTTACATGGAGGGGAACACTGAAGCTTTCTTT	CASSYMEGNTEAFF
20	TRBD1	TRBJ1-5	TRBV27	.	TGTGCCAGCAGTTCAAATCTCGACAGGGGAGCCCTATATAGCAATCAGCCCCAGCATTTT	CASSSNLDRGALYSNQPQHF
15	TRBD1	TRBJ1-2	TRBV4-3	once	TGCGCCAGCAGCCAAGAATTGGGACAGCTCTATGGCTACACCTTC	CASSQELGQLYGYTF
17	TRBD1	TRBJ2-7	TRBV3-1/TRBV3-2	.	TGTGCCAGCAGCCAGGGGGTAGGGACAGGGGTACCCTACGAGCAGTACTTC	CASSQGVGTGVPYEQYF
15	.	TRBJ1-6	TRBV27	.	TGTGCCAGCAGGCCGTTGGCAGGGGACAATTCACCCCTCCACTTT	CASRPLAGDNSPLHF
13	.	TRBJ1-2	TRBV7-2	.	TGTGCCAGCAGCTTCGGGGGTGCGTATGGCTACACCTTC	CASSFGGAYGYTF
15	.	TRBJ1-2	TRBV12-5	.	TGTGCTAGTGGTTTGGTACCATCGACAGGTCGGGGCTACACCTTC	CASGLVPSTGRGYTF
17	TRBD1	TRBJ2-3	TRBV7-9	.	TGTGCCAGCAGCCCAGCCCTTGGGACAGGGGTACAAGATACGCAGTATTTT	CASSPALGTGVQDTQYF
14	.	TRBJ2-4	TRBV7-2	.	TGTGCCAGCAGCTTAGAATTTTCTAACGACATTCAGTACTTC	CASSLEFSNDIQYF